This paragraph reports one T cell receptor beta chain. Profiling relied on immunoSEQ multiplex PCR, and the TCRdb table lists in-frame clones only, not all of them. The table has more than 85,000 clones, about 85% seen once. The CDR3 sequence is 14 residues long. Trimming cost V 10 bases and J 7 bases; bases outside gene matches: 11. Germline-derived CDR1 and CDR2 are ENHRY and SYGVKD. The sample comes from a study of blood T cell repertoires in COVID-19. Study at large: The United States, Italy and Spain were the sources of the acute and convalescent COVID-19 samples.

This clonotype was obtained from a woman between 45 and 65 years old with COVID-19, enrolled during active disease. The source material was peripheral blood. This chain uses TRBV10-3 with TRBJ2-2; TRBD1 matches 8 bases. The CDR3 here is CATLDRAVDGELFF. The DNA for the CDR3 is TGTGCCACTCTGGACAGGGCGGTCGACGGGGAGCTGTTTTTT.